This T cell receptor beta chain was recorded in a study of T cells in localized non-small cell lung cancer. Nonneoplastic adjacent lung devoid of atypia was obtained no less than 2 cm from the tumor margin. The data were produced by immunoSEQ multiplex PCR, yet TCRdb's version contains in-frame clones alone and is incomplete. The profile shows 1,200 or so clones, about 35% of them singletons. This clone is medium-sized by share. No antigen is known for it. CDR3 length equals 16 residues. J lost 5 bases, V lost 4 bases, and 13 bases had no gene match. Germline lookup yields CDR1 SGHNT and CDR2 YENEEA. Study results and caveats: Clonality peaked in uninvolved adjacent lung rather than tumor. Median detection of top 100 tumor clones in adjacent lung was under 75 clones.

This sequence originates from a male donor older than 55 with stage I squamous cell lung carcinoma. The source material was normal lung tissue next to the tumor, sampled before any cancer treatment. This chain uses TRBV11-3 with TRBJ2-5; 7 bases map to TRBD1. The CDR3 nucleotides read TGTGCCAGCAGCTCCCCCCGACAGGGCTGGAGCGAGACCCAGTACTTC. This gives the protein CASSSPRQGWSETQYF.